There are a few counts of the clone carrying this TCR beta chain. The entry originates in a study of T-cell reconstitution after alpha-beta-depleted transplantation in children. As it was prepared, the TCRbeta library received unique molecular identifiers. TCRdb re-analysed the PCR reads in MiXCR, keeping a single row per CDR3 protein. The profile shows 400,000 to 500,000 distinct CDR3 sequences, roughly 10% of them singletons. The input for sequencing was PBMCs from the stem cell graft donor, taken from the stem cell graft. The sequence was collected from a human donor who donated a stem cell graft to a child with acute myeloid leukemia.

The DNA for the CDR3 is TGTGCCAGCGCCCCAGACGGTTACAATGAGCAGTTCTTC. This translates into CASAPDGYNEQFF. The chain links TRBV27 to TRBJ2-1; D not certain. CDR1 is MNHEY, CDR2 SMNVEV, per germline (reference sequence). With 8 bases removed from V and 4 bases from J, the gap between germline ends came to 12 bases. The CDR3 totals 13 residues.